This TCR beta chain was recovered during a study of T cells expressing NK-cell markers. Regarding this clonotype: What it binds is not known.

TCRdb reprocessed the 5' RACE reads and keeps a single row for each CDR3 protein, giving no DNA. The repertoire shows a few hundred thousand distinct CDR3 sequences; the top ten hold roughly 1.4%. This CDR3 has 14 amino acids. Germline loops: CDR1 MGHRA, CDR2 YSYEKL. Findings and caveats of the study: In several donors, these clonotypes also led the CD3+CD56-NKG2C+ fraction.

Sequences were obtained from blood T cells: a sorted CD56 or NKG2C T cell subset, CD4+ or CD8+ T cells, or bulk PBMC T cells (not recorded which). The rearrangement joins TRBV4-1 to TRBJ1-2. The receptor was isolated from a woman in her forties or fifties in good health. This chain's CDR3 is CASSQFQVDYGYTF.